The sequence of this T cell receptor (beta chain) was determined in a study of CD8+ T cells in alopecia areata (dated by TCRdb to 2016 to 2019). Regarding the study in general: Treated patients were enrolled in an open-label pilot trial of oral tofacitinib, 5 to 10 mg twice daily, for moderate-to-severe alopecia areata. Tofacitinib was administered for 6 to 18 months, and 6 months of follow-up off drug were then conducted to assess delayed response and recurrence. In treated patients, disease severity was measured using the SALT score, which gives the percentage of scalp surface area affected. To study T cell clonal expansion in alopecia areata, the researchers applied high-throughput TCRbeta sequencing to both the C3H/HeJ mouse model and human patients. On the human side, TCRbeta sequencing was run on scalp tissue and on sorted CD4+ and CD8+ peripheral blood T cells from healthy controls and from alopecia areata patients with either patchy or totalis/universalis disease. Tofacitinib-treated patients had biopsies at baseline and at 4 and 24 weeks of treatment, with a later scalp biopsy in several patients. Clonality in the scalp was compared among normal scalp (n=4), patchy alopecia areata scalp (n=8), and alopecia totalis/universalis scalp (n=8). RNA came from the PAXgene miRNA kit for fixed scalp, the miRNeasy kit for PBMCs, and the RNeasy kit for mouse skin. TCRbeta CDR3 regions were amplified by immunoSEQ multiplex PCR using 35 Vbeta forward and 13 Jbeta reverse primers. What the study reported, not specific to this receptor: Scalp TCR repertoire analysis is complicated because resident alphabeta T cells in normal human skin are also sequenced, whereas mouse skin is dominated by gammadelta T cells. Many expanded lesional clones persisted in scalp and blood during tofacitinib treatment, which may partly explain relapse after stopping treatment. Compared with normal scalp, lesional scalp had higher clonality and more expanded CD8+ clones, particularly in alopecia totalis/universalis, a pattern that suggests antigenic drive. Shared TCR sequences between patients were less evident than in mice, which may be partly attributable to HLA diversity in the patient population. The treated cohort was small, with a single nonresponder, so links between baseline CD8+ expansion and response need larger studies. With tofacitinib, both scalp clonality and the number of expanded CD8+ clones among the top 100 scalp clones went down significantly.

Library creation used the immunoSEQ multiplex PCR assay. To provide template for TCR sequencing, every sample had RNA extracted and reverse transcribed into cDNA. SuperScript III was used for first-strand cDNA synthesis, primed with a 2:1 mix of oligo-dT and random hexamers. A synthetic immune receptor repertoire was used to measure amplification bias, and any remaining bias was corrected computationally. In the original analysis: Raw reads were preprocessed to remove errors, and CDR3 was defined according to IMGT conventions as the region from the conserved cysteine to phenylalanine. To get clonality, Shannon entropy was normalized by log2 of the number of productive unique TCRs and the result was subtracted from 1. Whether scalp clones were CD4 or CD8 was inferred by matching scalp TCRbeta sequences against CD4 and CD8 repertoires sorted from blood. Drawn from immuneACCESS, this table holds only the in-frame rearrangements with V and J called that TCRdb kept. Clones are partly lost; checked studies trace under half to an unresolved V gene and leave the rest unexplained. The D gene and trimming were derived from the DNA, and the V and J assignments and clone size from that table. This sample comprises more than 150,000 clones, 45% to 60% of them detected only once. The ten largest account for around 10% of the sample.

On this clone: Its antigen has not been determined. Base qualities were left out, and no much larger clone turns up one base away.

The CDR3 sequence holds 13 residues, the cysteine and phenylalanine included. Of all the DNA, just the CDR3 is kept, 39 bases in frame from base 1. Looking up the germline V gene yields CDR1 SGHDN and CDR2 FVKESK. V sheds 3 bases and J sheds 5 bases, leaving 11 bases between their ends. In light of the paper, this sample's treatment or condition label describes: oral pan-JAK inhibitor, 5-10 mg twice daily. Lesional scalp punch biopsies and peripheral blood were collected from alopecia areata patients. PBMCs were separated by density centrifugation and stained for CD3, CD4 and CD8, after which CD4+ and CD8+ T cells were sorted on a FACSAria.

The chain is encoded by TRBV14 joined to TRBJ2-7; no D gene can be assigned with confidence. The receptor comes from a human donor with alopecia areata. Sample: CD8+ T cells sorted from blood, taken at week 52, from a patient treated with tofacitinib. CDR3 protein: CASSQSTIHEQYF. Here is the DNA: TGTGCCAGCAGCCAGTCCACTATCCACGAGCAGTACTTC. Extended through the reference TRBV14 and TRBJ2-7 proteins, this CDR3 yields the full variable domain: EAGVTQFPSHSVIEKGQTVTLRCDPISGHDNLYWYRRVMGKEIKFLLHFVKESKQDESGMPNNRFLAERTGGTYSTLKVQPAELEDSGVYFCASSQSTIHEQYFGPGTRLTVT.